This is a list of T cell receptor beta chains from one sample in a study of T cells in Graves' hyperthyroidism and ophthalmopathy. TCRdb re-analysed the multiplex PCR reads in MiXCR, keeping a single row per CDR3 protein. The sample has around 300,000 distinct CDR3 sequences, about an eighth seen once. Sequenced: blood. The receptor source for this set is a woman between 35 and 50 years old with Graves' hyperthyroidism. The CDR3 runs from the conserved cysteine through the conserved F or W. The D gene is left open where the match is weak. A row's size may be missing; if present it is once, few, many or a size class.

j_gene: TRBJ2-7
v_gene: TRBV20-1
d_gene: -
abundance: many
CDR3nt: TGCAGTGCTAGTAACAGGCGCGGATACGAGCAGTACTTC
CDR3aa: CSASNRRGYEQYF

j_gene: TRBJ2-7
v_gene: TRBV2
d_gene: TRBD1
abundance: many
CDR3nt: TGTGCCAGCAGCTCTGGGGACAGCCGGTCCTACGAGCAGTACTTC
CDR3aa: CASSSGDSRSYEQYF

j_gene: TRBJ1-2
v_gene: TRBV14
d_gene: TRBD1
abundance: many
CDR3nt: TGTGCCAGCAGCCATATCTCAGGGGGCGGGCATGGCTACACCTTC
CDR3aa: CASSHISGGGHGYTF

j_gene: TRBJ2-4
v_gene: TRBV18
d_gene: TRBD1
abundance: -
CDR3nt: TGTGCCAGCTCACCCGGACAGGGGTACATTCAGTACTTC
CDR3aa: CASSPGQGYIQYF

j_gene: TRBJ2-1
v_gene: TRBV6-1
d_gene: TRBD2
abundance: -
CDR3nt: TGTGCCAGCAGTGTTAGCGGGAGGCCCTACAATGAGCAGTTCTTC
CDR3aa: CASSVSGRPYNEQFF

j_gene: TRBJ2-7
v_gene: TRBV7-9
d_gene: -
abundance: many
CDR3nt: TGTGCCAGCAGCTCAGAGGGGGAGGTAATCCACGAGCAGTACTTC
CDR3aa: CASSSEGEVIHEQYF

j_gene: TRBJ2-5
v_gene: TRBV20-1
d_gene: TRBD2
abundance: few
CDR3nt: TGCAGTGCTCCGGAGGGTAGCGGGAGGGGCGAGACCCAGTACTTC
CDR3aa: CSAPEGSGRGETQYF

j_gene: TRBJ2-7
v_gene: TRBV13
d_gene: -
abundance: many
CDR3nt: TGTGCCAGCAGCCTTAGGGAGCTTGTAGCGGACGAGCAGTACTTC
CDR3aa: CASSLRELVADEQYF

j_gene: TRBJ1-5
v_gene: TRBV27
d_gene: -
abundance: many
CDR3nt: TGTGCCAGCAGTTTAACCGACTCGGTCCGGCCCCAGCATTTT
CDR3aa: CASSLTDSVRPQHF

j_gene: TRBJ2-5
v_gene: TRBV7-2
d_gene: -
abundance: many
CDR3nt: TGTGCCAGCAGCTTAGGACGAGGAAGTTCTGGGGGGACCCAGTACTTC
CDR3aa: CASSLGRGSSGGTQYF

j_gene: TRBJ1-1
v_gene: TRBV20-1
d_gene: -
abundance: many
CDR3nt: TGCAGTGCCCCAGACCCCTCACAGCCAAACACTGAAGCTTTCTTT
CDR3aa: CSAPDPSQPNTEAFF

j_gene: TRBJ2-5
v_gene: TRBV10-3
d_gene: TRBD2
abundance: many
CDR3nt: TGTGCCATCAGGGGACTAGCGGGAGATAACCAGTACTTC
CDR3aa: CAIRGLAGDNQYF

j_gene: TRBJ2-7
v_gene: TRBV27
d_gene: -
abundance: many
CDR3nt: TGTGCCAGCAGACCAGTGGGGCATTCGACGTACGAGCAGTACTTC
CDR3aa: CASRPVGHSTYEQYF

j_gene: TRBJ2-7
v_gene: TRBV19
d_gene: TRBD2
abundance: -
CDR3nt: TGTGCCAGTAGTGCGACTAGCGGGAGGCTCTACGAGCAGTACTTC
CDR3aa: CASSATSGRLYEQYF

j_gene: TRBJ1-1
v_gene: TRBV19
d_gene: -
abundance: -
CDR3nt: TGTGCCAGTAGTAACTTGATGAACACTGAAGCTTTCTTT
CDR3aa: CASSNLMNTEAFF

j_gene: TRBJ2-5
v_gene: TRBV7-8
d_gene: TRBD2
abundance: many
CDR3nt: TGTGCCAGCAGCTCCTGGGGACTAGCGGGAGCAGAGACCCAGTACTTC
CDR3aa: CASSSWGLAGAETQYF

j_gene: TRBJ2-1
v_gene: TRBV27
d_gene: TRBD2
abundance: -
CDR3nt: TGTGCCAGCAGCCCCCGTAGGACTAGCGGGAGGGCCCTTTCCAATGAGCAGTTCTTC
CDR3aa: CASSPRRTSGRALSNEQFF

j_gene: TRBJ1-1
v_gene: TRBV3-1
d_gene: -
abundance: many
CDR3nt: TGTGCCAGCAGCCCGAGCTTCGGGGGGAACACTGAAGCTTTCTTT
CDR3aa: CASSPSFGGNTEAFF

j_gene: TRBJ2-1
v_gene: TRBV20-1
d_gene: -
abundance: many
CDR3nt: TGCAGTGCTTTAACGACGGACTTAAGGCACTACAATGAGCAGTTCTTC
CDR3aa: CSALTTDLRHYNEQFF

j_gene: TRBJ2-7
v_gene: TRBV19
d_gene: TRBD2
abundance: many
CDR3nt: TGTGCCAGTAGTGAGACCCTGACTAGCACCTACGAGCAGTACTTC
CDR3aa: CASSETLTSTYEQYF

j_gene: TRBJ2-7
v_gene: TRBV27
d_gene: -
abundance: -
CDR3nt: TGTGCCAGCAGTCGACAACAGGTGGGCGAGCAGTACTTC
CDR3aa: CASSRQQVGEQYF

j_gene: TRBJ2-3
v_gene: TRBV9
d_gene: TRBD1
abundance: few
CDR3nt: TGTGCCAGCAGCGTAGGGGGACAGAGAGGGACAGATACGCAGTATTTT
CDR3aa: CASSVGGQRGTDTQYF

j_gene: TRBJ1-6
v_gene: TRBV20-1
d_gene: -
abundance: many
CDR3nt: TGCAGTGCACTAGAGGCGGGAACCAATAATTCACCCCTCCACTTT
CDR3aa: CSALEAGTNNSPLHF

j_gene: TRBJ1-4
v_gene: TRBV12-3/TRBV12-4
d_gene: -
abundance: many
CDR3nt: TGTGCCAGCAGCCCCGGCGGGAGCAATGAAAAACTGTTTTTT
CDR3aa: CASSPGGSNEKLFF

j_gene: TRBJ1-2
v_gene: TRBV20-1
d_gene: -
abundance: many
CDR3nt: TGCAGTGCTAGAGCAGGATCCAGGGTGCGTGGGGGCTACACCTTC
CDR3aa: CSARAGSRVRGGYTF

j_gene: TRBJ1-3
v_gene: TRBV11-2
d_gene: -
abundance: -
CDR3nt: TGTGCCGGCAGCACGCGAGGGACACGCTCTGGAAACACCATATATTTT
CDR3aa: CAGSTRGTRSGNTIYF

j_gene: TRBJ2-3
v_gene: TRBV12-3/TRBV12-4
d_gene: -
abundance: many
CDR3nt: TGTGCCAGCAGTTTAGTCCGACTGACAAAAAGGGATACGCAGTATTTT
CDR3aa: CASSLVRLTKRDTQYF

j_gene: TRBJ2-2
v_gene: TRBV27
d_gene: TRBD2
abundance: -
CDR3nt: TGTGCCAGCAGTGTGAGGACTAGCGGGAGGGCGTATCGCACCGGGGAGCTGTTTTTT
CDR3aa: CASSVRTSGRAYRTGELFF

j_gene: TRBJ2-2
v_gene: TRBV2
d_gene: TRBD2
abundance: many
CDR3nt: TGTGCCAGCAAGGGACTAGCGGGAGGGACCGGGGAGCTGTTTTTT
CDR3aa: CASKGLAGGTGELFF

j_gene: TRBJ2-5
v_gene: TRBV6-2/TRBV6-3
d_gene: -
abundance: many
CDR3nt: TGTGCCAGCAGTTTGTTCCAGGCGAGGGCGCCGGAGACCCAGTACTTC
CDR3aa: CASSLFQARAPETQYF

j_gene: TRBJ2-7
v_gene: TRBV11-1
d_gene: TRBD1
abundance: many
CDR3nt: TGTGCCAGCAGCCTGGACAGGGAAGAGCAGTACTTC
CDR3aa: CASSLDREEQYF

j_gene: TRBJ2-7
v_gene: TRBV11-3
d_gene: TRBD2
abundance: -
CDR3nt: TGTGCCAGCAGCTTAAGGCTAGCGGGAGGGCCTTCCGAGGAGCAGTACTTC
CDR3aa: CASSLRLAGGPSEEQYF

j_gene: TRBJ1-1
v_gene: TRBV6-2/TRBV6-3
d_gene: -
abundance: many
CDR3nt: TGTGCCAGCATGGGGGGAGGAACACGGGCTTTCTTT
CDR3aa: CASMGGGTRAFF

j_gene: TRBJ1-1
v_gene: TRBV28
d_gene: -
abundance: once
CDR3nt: TGTGCCAGCAGTTTCTGGAGGGCCCACACTGAAGCTTTCTTT
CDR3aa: CASSFWRAHTEAFF

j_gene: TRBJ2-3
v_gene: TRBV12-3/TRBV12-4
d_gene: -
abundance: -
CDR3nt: TGTGCCAGCAGTCAGGGGGGGGCCGTCACAGATACGCAGTATTTT
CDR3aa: CASSQGGAVTDTQYF

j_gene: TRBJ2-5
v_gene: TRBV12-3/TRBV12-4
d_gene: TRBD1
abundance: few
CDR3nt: TGTGCCAGCAGTTTGGGACAGGGGATAGGAGAGACCCAGTACTTC
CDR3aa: CASSLGQGIGETQYF

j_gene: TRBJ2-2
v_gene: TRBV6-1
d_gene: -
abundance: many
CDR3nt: TGTGCCAGCAGTGAAGATATAGCTGGGAGGGAGCTGTTTTTT
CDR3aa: CASSEDIAGRELFF

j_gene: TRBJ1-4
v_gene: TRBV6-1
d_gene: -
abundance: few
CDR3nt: TGTGCCAGCCTCCTCTCCCGACCTGGGGAAAAACTGTTTTTT
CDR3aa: CASLLSRPGEKLFF

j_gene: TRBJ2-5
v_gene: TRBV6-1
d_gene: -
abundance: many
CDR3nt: TGTGCCAGCAGAATACGGGGAGGCCCCGAGACCCAGTACTTC
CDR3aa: CASRIRGGPETQYF

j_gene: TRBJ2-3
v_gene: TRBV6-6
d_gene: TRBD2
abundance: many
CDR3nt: TGTGCCAGCAGTTACGGTGGGGGGGGCACAGATACGCAGTATTTT
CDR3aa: CASSYGGGGTDTQYF

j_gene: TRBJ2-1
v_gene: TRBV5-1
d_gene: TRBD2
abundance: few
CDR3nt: TGCGCCAGCAGCTTGATTGGCGGGGGAAGTTATGAGCAGTTCTTC
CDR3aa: CASSLIGGGSYEQFF

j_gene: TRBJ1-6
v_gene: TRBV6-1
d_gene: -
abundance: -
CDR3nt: TGTGCCAGCAGTTCCGCAGGGCAGGGGAATAATTCACCCCTCCACTTT
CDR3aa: CASSSAGQGNNSPLHF